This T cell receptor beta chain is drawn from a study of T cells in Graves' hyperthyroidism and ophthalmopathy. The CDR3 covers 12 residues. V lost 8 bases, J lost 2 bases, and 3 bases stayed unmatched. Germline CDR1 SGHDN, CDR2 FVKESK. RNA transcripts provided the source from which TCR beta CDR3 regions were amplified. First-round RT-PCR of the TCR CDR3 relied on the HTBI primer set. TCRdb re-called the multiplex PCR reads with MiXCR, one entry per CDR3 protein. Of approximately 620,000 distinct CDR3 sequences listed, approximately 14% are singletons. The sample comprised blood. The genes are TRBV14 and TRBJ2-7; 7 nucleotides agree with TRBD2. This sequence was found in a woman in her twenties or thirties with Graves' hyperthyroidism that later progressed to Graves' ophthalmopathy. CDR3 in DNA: TGTGCCAGCGGGGGGGAGACCTACGAGCAGTACTTC. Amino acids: CASGGETYEQYF.